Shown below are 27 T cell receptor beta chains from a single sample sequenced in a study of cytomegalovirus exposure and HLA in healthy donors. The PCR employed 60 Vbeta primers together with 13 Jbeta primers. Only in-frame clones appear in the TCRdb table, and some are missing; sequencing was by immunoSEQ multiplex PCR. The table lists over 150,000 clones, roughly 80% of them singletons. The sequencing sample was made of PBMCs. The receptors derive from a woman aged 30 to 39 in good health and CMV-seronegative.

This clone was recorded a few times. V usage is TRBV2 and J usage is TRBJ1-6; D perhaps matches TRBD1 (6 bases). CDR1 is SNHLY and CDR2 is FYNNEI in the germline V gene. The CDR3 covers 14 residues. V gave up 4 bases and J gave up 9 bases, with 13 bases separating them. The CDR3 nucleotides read TGTGCCAGCAGTGTGGAGGGGGGGGGTTCACCCCTCCACTTT. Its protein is CASSVEGGGSPLHF.

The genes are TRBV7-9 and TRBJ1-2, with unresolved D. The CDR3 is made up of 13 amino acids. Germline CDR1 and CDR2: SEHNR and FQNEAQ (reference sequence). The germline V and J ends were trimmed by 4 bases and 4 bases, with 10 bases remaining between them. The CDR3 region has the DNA TGTGCCAGCAGCTCCGGAACTATCTATGGCTACACCTTC. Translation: CASSSGTIYGYTF.

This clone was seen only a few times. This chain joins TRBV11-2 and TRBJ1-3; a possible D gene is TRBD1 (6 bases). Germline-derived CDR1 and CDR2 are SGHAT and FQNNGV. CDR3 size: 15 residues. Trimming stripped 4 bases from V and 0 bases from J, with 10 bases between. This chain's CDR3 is CASSYDRRSGNTIYF. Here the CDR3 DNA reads TGTGCCAGCAGCTATGACAGGCGCTCTGGAAACACCATATATTTT. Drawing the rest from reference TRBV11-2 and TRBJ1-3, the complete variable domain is EAGVAQSPRYKIIEKRQSVAFWCNPISGHATLYWYQQILGQGPKLLIQFQNNGVVDDSQLPKDRFSAERLKGVDSTLKIQPAKLEDSAVYLCASSYDRRSGNTIYFGEGSWLTVV.

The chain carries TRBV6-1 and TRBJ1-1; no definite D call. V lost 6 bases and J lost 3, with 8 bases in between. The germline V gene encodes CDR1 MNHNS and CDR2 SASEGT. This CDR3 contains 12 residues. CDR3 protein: CASSFRDTEAFF. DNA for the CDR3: TGTGCCAGCAGCTTCCGGGACACTGAAGCTTTCTTT.

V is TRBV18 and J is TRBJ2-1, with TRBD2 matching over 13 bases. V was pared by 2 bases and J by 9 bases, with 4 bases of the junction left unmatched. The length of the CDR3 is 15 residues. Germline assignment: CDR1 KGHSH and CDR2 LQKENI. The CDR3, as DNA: TGTGCCAGCTCACCAAAAACTAGCGGGAGGGGTGAGCAGTTCTTC. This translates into CASSPKTSGRGEQFF.

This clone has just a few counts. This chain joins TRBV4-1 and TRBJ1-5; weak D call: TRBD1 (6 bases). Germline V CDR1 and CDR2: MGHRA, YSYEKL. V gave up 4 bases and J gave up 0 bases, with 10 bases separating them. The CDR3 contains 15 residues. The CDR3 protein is CASSPWGHSNQPQHF. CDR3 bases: TGCGCCAGCAGCCCCTGGGGACATAGCAATCAGCCCCAGCATTTT.

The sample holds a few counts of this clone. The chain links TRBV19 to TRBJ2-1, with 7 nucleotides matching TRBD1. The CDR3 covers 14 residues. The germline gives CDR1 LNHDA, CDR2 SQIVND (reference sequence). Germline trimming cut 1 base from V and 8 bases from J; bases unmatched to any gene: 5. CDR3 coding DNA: TGTGCCAGTAGTATAGCGACAGGGACGCATGAGCAGTTCTTC. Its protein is CASSIATGTHEQFF. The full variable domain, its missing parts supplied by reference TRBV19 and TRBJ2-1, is DGGITQSPKYLFRKEGQNVTLSCEQNLNHDAMYWYRQDPGQGLRLIYYSQIVNDFQKGDIAEGYSVSREKKESFPLTVTSAQKNPTAFYLCASSIATGTHEQFFGPGTRLTVL.

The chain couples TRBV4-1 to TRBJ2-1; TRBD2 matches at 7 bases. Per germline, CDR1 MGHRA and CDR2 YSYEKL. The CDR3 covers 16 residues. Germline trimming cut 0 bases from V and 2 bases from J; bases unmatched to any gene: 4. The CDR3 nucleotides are TGCGCCAGCAGCCAAGAGGCTAGCGGAGCCTACAATGAGCAGTTCTTC. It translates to CASSQEASGAYNEQFF.

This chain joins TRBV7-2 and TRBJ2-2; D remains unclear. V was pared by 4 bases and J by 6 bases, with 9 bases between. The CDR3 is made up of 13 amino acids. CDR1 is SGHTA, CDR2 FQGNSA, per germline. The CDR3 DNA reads TGTGCCAGCAGCTCCTTTGGGCCCGGGGAGCTGTTTTTT. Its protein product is CASSSFGPGELFF.

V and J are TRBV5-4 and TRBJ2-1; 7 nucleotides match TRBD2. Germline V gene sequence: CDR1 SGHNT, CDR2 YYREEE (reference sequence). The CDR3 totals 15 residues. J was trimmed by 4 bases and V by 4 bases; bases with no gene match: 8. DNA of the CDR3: TGTGCCAGCAGCCCAAGGACTAGATATTACAATGAGCAGTTCTTC. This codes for CASSPRTRYYNEQFF.

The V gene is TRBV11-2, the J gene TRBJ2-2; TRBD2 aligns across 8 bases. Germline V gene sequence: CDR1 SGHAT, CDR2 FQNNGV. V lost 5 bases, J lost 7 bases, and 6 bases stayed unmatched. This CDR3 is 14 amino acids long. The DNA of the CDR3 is TGTGCCAGCAGCCTGGGACTAGAGGTCGGGGAGCTGTTTTTT. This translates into CASSLGLEVGELFF.

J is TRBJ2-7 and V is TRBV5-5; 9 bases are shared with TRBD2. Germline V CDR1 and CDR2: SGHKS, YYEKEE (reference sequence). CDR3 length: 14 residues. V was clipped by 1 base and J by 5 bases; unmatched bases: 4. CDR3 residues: CASSLQREVNEQYF. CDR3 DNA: TGTGCCAGCAGCTTGCAGCGGGAGGTCAACGAGCAGTACTTC.

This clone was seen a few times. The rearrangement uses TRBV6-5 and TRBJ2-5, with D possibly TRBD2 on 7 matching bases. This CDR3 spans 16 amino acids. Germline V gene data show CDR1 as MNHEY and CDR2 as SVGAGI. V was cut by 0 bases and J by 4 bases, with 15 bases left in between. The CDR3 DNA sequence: TGTGCCAGCAGTTACTCTGGGGGGGGGCCGGGAGAGACCCAGTACTTC. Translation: CASSYSGGGPGETQYF.

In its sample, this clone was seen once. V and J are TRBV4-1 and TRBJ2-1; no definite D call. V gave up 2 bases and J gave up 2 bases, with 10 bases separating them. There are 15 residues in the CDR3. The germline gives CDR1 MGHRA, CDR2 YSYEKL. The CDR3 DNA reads TGCGCCAGCAGCCAAACCCCTACTCCCTACAATGAGCAGTTCTTC. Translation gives CASSQTPTPYNEQFF.

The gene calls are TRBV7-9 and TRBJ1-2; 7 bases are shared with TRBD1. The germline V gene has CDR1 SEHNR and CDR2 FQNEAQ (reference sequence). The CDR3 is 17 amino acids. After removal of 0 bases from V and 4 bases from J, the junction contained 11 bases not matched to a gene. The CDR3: CASSLASTGILLYGYTF. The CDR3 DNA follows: TGTGCCAGCAGCTTAGCGTCGACAGGGATATTGCTCTATGGCTACACCTTC.

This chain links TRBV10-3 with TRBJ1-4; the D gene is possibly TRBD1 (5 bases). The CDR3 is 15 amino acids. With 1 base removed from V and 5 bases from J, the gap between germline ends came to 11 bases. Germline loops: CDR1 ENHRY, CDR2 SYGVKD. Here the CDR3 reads CAISEWARVNEKLFF. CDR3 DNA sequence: TGTGCCATCAGTGAGTGGGCCAGGGTGAATGAAAAACTGTTTTTT.

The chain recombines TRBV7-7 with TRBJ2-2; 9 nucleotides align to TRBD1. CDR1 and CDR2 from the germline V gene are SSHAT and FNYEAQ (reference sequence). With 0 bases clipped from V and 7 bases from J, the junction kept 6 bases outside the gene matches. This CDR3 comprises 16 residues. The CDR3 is CASSLAGTGKNGELFF. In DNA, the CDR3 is TGTGCCAGCAGCTTAGCTGGGACAGGGAAAAACGGGGAGCTGTTTTTT.

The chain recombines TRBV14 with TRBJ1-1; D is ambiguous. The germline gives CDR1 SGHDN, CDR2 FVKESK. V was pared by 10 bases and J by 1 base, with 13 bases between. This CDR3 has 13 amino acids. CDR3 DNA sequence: TGTGCCACCCATCGGCTAGGGAACACTGAAGCTTTCTTT. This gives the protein CATHRLGNTEAFF.

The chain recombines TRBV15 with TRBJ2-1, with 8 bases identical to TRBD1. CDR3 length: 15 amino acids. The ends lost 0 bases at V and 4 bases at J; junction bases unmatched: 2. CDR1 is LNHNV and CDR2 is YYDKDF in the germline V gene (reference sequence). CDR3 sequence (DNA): TGTGCCACCAGCAGAGACAGGGGGCGGTACAATGAGCAGTTCTTC. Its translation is CATSRDRGRYNEQFF.

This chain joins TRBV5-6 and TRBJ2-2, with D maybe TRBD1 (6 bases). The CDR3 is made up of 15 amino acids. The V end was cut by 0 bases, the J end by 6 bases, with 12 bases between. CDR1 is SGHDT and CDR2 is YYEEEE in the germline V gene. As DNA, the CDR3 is TGTGCCAGCAGCTTGGTAGGGGGTAGGGCCGGGGAGCTGTTTTTT. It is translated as CASSLVGGRAGELFF.

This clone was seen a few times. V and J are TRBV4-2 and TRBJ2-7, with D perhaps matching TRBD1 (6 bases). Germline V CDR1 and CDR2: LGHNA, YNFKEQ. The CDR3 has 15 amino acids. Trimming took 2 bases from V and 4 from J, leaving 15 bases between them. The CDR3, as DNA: TGTGCCAGCAGCCAAAACCGGGACAAGATATACGAGCAGTACTTC. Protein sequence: CASSQNRDKIYEQYF.

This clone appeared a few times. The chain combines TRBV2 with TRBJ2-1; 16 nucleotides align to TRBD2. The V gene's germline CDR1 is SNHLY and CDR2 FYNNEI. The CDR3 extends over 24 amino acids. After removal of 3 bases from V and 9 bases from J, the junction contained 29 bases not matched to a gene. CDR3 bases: TGTGCCAGCAGTGATCCTTGGACCATCAGACTTCCGGGACTAGCGGGAGGGCCGGTCGGTGAGCAGTTCTTC. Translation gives CASSDPWTIRLPGLAGGPVGEQFF. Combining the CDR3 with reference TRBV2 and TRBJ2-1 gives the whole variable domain EPEVTQTPSHQVTQMGQEVILRCVPISNHLYFYWYRQILGQKVEFLVSFYNNEISEKSEIFDDQFSVERPDGSNFTLKIRSTKLEDSAMYFCASSDPWTIRLPGLAGGPVGEQFFGPGTRLTVL.

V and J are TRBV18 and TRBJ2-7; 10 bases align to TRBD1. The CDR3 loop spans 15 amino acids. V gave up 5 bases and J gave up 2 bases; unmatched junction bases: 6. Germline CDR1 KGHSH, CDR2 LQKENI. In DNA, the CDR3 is TGTGCCAGCTCAGAGACAGGGGGCTCCACCTACGAGCAGTACTTC. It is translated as CASSETGGSTYEQYF.

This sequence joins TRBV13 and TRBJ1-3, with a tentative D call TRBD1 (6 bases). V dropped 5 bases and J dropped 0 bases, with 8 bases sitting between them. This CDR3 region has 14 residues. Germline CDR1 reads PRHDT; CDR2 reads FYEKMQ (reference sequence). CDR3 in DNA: TGTGCCAGCAGCACAGGGATCTCTGGAAACACCATATATTTT. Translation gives CASSTGISGNTIYF.

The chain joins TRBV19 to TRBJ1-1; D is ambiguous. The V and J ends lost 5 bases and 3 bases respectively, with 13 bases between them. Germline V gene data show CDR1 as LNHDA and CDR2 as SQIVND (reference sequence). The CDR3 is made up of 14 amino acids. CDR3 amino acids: CASSLFSVDTEAFF. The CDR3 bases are TGTGCCAGTAGTCTTTTTTCGGTTGACACTGAAGCTTTCTTT.

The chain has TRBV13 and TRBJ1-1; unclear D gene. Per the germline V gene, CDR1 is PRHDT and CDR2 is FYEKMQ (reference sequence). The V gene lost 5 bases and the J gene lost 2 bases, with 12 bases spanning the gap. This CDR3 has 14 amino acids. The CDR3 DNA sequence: TGTGCCAGCAGCGGAGGGATAGTCAACACTGAAGCTTTCTTT. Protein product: CASSGGIVNTEAFF.

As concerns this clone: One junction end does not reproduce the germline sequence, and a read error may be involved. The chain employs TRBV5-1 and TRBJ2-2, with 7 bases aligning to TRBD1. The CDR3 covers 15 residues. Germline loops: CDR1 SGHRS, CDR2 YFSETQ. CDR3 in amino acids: CASSLVQGNAGELFF. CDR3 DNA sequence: TGCGCCAGCAGCTTGGTACAGGGGAACGCCGGGGAGCTGTTTTTT.